Listed here are 8 T cell receptor beta chains from one sample, sequenced in a study of blood T cell repertoires in COVID-19 (dated by TCRdb to 2020 to 2021). Libraries were prepared through the immunoSEQ multiplex PCR assay. The table was pulled from immuneACCESS by TCRdb, which kept in-frame rearrangements only. Such tables lose some clones; where checked, under half of the loss comes from unresolved V genes, and the rest has no known cause. The sample includes more than 65,000 clones, with about four fifths observed a single time. The ten largest clones capture around 5% of the sample. Material for sequencing was peripheral blood. The receptors here all came from a man between 50 and 59 years old with active COVID-19.

The sample holds a few counts of this clone. The rearrangement joins TRBV6-2 or TRBV6-3 to TRBJ2-7; D ambiguous. The CDR3 covers 13 residues. V gave up 2 bases and J gave up 5 bases, with 10 bases separating them. Germline assignment: CDR1 MNHEY and CDR2 SVGEGT. The CDR3 spells CASSYLLAHEQYF. CDR3 DNA: TGTGCCAGCAGTTACCTCCTGGCCCACGAGCAGTACTTC.

In DNA, the CDR3 is TGCGCCAGCAGCTTGGACGGTCCCCCATTGACCTACGAGCAGTACTTC. This codes for CASSLDGPPLTYEQYF. This rearrangement joins TRBV5-1 to TRBJ2-7; D ambiguous. V was shortened by 0 bases and J by 2 bases, with 15 bases between the two germline ends. The CDR3 length is 16 residues. Germline V CDR1 and CDR2: SGHRS, YFSETQ.

V is TRBV19 and J is TRBJ2-1; 11 bases line up with TRBD2. J gave up 7 bases and V 6 bases, and 8 bases lay outside the gene matches. The CDR3 runs to 15 residues. Germline CDR1 and CDR2: LNHDA and SQIVND (reference sequence). CDR3 nucleotide sequence: TGTGCCAGTAGAGATAGCGGGGGGGCTGAAAATGAGCAGTTCTTC. Encoded protein: CASRDSGGAENEQFF. Full variable domain (outside the CDR3, taken from reference TRBV19 and TRBJ2-1): DGGITQSPKYLFRKEGQNVTLSCEQNLNHDAMYWYRQDPGQGLRLIYYSQIVNDFQKGDIAEGYSVSREKKESFPLTVTSAQKNPTAFYLCASRDSGGAENEQFFGPGTRLTVL.

The rearrangement uses TRBV5-1 and TRBJ1-1; D possibly corresponds to TRBD1 (5 bases). CDR1 is SGHRS and CDR2 is YFSETQ in the germline V gene. This CDR3 is built from 13 residues. Between the trimmed V and J ends, which lost 4 bases and 1 base, there was a span of 8 bases. The DNA for the CDR3 is TGCGCCAGCAGCAAAACAGGGAACACTGAAGCTTTCTTT. Its protein is CASSKTGNTEAFF.

V and J are TRBV6-5 and TRBJ2-3, with TRBD2 matching 13 bases. The trim removed 6 bases at V and 6 bases at J, leaving 6 bases unmatched. CDR3 length: 15 residues. Germline V gives CDR1 MNHEY, CDR2 SVGAGI. CDR3: CASRRTSGGRDTQYF. The CDR3 DNA reads as TGTGCCAGCAGGCGGACTAGCGGGGGTAGGGATACGCAGTATTTT.

This rearrangement joins TRBV7-2 to TRBJ2-7; 9 bases fit TRBD1. J gave up 1 base and V 2 bases, and 3 bases lay outside the gene matches. This CDR3 comprises 15 residues. Per the germline V gene, CDR1 is SGHTA and CDR2 is FQGNSA. Here the CDR3 reads CASSLSGQGSYEQYF. CDR3 DNA: TGTGCCAGCAGCTTATCGGGACAGGGATCCTACGAGCAGTACTTC.

J is TRBJ1-6 and V is TRBV21-1. TRBV21-1 is annotated as a pseudogene. The CDR3 totals 15 residues. CDR3 in amino acids: CASSKGGSFGSPLHF. The CDR3 DNA is TGTGCCAGCAGCAAAGGAGGGTCCTTTGGGTCACCCCTCCACTTT.

This sequence joins TRBV10-3 and TRBJ1-2, with D possibly matching TRBD1 (6 bases). In germline, CDR1 is ENHRY, CDR2 SYGVKD. This CDR3 contains 13 residues. V was clipped by 6 bases and J by 8 bases, with 16 bases between them. CDR3 region: CAISQTGTGGYTF. The CDR3 nucleotides read TGTGCCATCAGCCAAACAGGGACGGGGGGCTACACCTTC.